This TCR beta chain originates from a study of blood T cell repertoires in COVID-19. As for the study in general: Collection of acute and convalescent COVID-19 samples took place in the United States, Italy and Spain. Sample material is recorded as cDNA or gDNA derived from T cells, B-cell-depleted T cells, or PBMCs.

CDR1 is LNHDA and CDR2 is SQIVND in the germline V gene (reference sequence). CDR3 length equals 13 residues. The ends were cut back, 6 bases at V and 0 bases at J, with 7 bases in the middle. Using immunoSEQ multiplex PCR, the repertoire was profiled, and TCRdb retains in-frame clones only, with some absent. The sample carries 200,000 to 250,000 clones, about 88% recorded once. This sequence was found in a woman aged 40 to 50 with acute or convalescent COVID-19. The sample was peripheral blood. The V and J genes are TRBV19 and TRBJ2-3; D is uncertain. The CDR3 nucleotides read TGTGCCAGTAGGTCCACTAGCACAGATACGCAGTATTTT. This encodes CASRSTSTDTQYF.